Presented here are 22 T cell receptor beta chains from one specimen sequenced in a study of beta chain features in type 1 diabetes. Every isolated RNA sample was fully reverse transcribed, so sequencing captured expressed TCRB transcripts. Here immunoSEQ multiplex PCR was the method, and the copy in TCRdb shows in-frame clones only, minus some. The sample shows around 340,000 clones, roughly a fifth of them seen only once. Sample: naive CD4+ T cells from blood. All receptors derive from a woman between 18 and 30 years old in good health.

The chain combines TRBV2 with TRBJ2-2, with TRBD2 as a possible D gene (6 bases). V was shortened by 7 bases and J by 8 bases, with 17 bases between the two germline ends. Germline CDR1 reads SNHLY; CDR2 reads FYNNEI. The CDR3 extends over 14 amino acids. The CDR3 DNA is TGTGCCAGCATCGGCGGGAACTTGGAGGGGGAGCTGTTTTTT. This gives the protein CASIGGNLEGELFF. Using reference TRBV2 and TRBJ2-2 for the parts outside the CDR3, the full variable domain is EPEVTQTPSHQVTQMGQEVILRCVPISNHLYFYWYRQILGQKVEFLVSFYNNEISEKSEIFDDQFSVERPDGSNFTLKIRSTKLEDSAMYFCASIGGNLEGELFFGEGSRLTVL.

The V call is TRBV2, the J call TRBJ1-2, with no clear D. The CDR3 runs 14 residues. Per germline, CDR1 SNHLY and CDR2 FYNNEI. Deletions cut 6 bases from V and 2 bases from J, with 13 bases between. The CDR3 region is CASSETRPNYGYTF. The CDR3 DNA follows: TGTGCCAGCAGCGAAACCAGGCCCAACTATGGCTACACCTTC.

This clone was counted only a few times. The chain couples TRBV29-1 to TRBJ2-5; TRBD1 matches at 8 bases. Germline CDR1 SQVTM, CDR2 ANQGSEA. The CDR3 has 12 amino acids. V was pared by 3 bases and J by 5 bases, with 2 bases of the junction left unmatched. The CDR3 sequence: CSVDYRGETQYF. In DNA form, the CDR3 reads TGCAGCGTTGATTACAGGGGGGAGACCCAGTACTTC.

This clone has a handful of counts. The rearrangement joins TRBV5-1 to TRBJ1-4; D possibly corresponds to TRBD1 (5 bases). Germline V gene sequence: CDR1 SGHRS, CDR2 YFSETQ. The V and J ends lost 6 bases and 0 bases respectively, with 12 bases between them. CDR3 length equals 15 residues. The CDR3 reads CASTWGGATNEKLFF. The DNA for the CDR3 is TGCGCCAGCACCTGGGGCGGGGCAACTAATGAAAAACTGTTTTTT.

The V gene is TRBV11-1, the J gene TRBJ2-5; TRBD1 matches at 8 bases. CDR1 and CDR2 from the germline V gene are SGHAT and FQDESV (reference sequence). The CDR3 runs 16 residues. V shed 5 bases, J shed 5 bases, and the junction held 13 bases outside the gene matches. CDR3 in DNA: TGTGCCAGCAGCCCCAGGACAGGGCAGATGGGGGAGACCCAGTACTTC. Its protein product is CASSPRTGQMGETQYF.

V and J are TRBV30 and TRBJ1-2; D is possibly TRBD1 (5 bases). V was clipped by 8 bases and J by 5 bases, with 18 bases between them. Germline CDR1 is GTSNPN and CDR2 is SVGIG (reference sequence). This CDR3 is 13 amino acids long. CDR3 in DNA: TGTGCCACAGCCGGGCCGCAGGGATATGGCTACACCTTC. Residues: CATAGPQGYGYTF.

V usage is TRBV7-8 and J usage is TRBJ2-3; 12 bases line up with TRBD2. Germline CDR1 reads SGHVS; CDR2 reads FQNEAQ. The length of the CDR3 is 20 residues. V shed 4 bases and J 6 bases; nucleotides not matched to a gene: 20. CDR3 loop: CASSYGRLSILAGGRDTQYF. CDR3 coding DNA: TGTGCCAGCAGCTATGGACGGTTAAGCATACTAGCGGGGGGTAGGGATACGCAGTATTTT.

The rearrangement uses TRBV13 and TRBJ1-2, with 9 bases fitting TRBD1. Germline CDR1 and CDR2: PRHDT and FYEKMQ (reference sequence). The CDR3 extends over 15 amino acids. The trim removed 5 bases at V and 4 bases at J, leaving 8 bases unmatched. Here the CDR3 DNA reads TGTGCCAGCAGCCCGCCGGGACAGGGTTTCTATGGCTACACCTTC. This sequence encodes CASSPPGQGFYGYTF.

The genes are TRBV11-2 and TRBJ2-6; D unresolved. Germline CDR1 and CDR2: SGHAT and FQNNGV. Between the trimmed V and J ends, which lost 7 bases and 1 base, there was a span of 5 bases. The CDR3 is made up of 13 amino acids. CDR3 coding DNA: TGTGCCAGCACCTCTTCTGGGGCCAACGTCCTGACTTTC. Translated: CASTSSGANVLTF. Complete variable domain (other parts from reference TRBV11-2 and TRBJ2-6): EAGVAQSPRYKIIEKRQSVAFWCNPISGHATLYWYQQILGQGPKLLIQFQNNGVVDDSQLPKDRFSAERLKGVDSTLKIQPAKLEDSAVYLCASTSSGANVLTFGAGSRLTVL.

This sequence joins TRBV5-4 and TRBJ1-1; 8 bases fit TRBD1. Unmatched junction bases numbered 7, after V lost 9 bases and J lost 0 bases. Germline CDR1 reads SGHNT; CDR2 reads YYREEE (reference sequence). The CDR3 consists of 14 residues. The CDR3 sequence is CATRQGIMNTEAFF. CDR3 sequence (DNA): TGTGCCACCCGACAGGGGATCATGAACACTGAAGCTTTCTTT.

This clone occurred a few times. The chain employs TRBV25-1 and TRBJ2-5; D gene ambiguous. There are 13 residues in the CDR3. V dropped 2 bases and J dropped 4 bases, with 8 bases sitting between them. Germline-derived CDR1 and CDR2 are MGHDK and SYGVNS. For the CDR3, the DNA is TGTGCCAGCAGTGAAGTCGAGCGAGAGACCCAGTACTTC. This encodes CASSEVERETQYF.

CDR3 residues: CASSPGTGRNQPQHF. The CDR3 DNA reads as TGTGCCAGCTCACCAGGTACAGGGCGCAATCAGCCCCAGCATTTT. V usage is TRBV18 and J usage is TRBJ1-5; TRBD1 might be the D (6 bases). CDR1 and CDR2 (germline): KGHSH, LQKENI. V dropped 2 bases and J dropped 2 bases, with 10 bases sitting between them. This CDR3 is built from 15 residues.

This clone was seen a handful of times. The V and J genes are TRBV9 and TRBJ2-3; no firm D call. The CDR3 is 13 amino acids. Germline V CDR1 and CDR2: SGDLS, YYNGEE. Trimming cost V 2 bases and J 5 bases, with 9 bases left between them. CDR3 sequence reads: CASSVWAGDTQYF. The CDR3 DNA is TGTGCCAGCAGCGTGTGGGCTGGAGATACGCAGTATTTT.

This chain links TRBV11-3 with TRBJ2-5; 11 bases line up with TRBD2. The length of the CDR3 is 14 residues. Germline assignment: CDR1 SGHNT and CDR2 YENEEA. With 8 bases clipped from V and 7 bases from J, the junction kept 9 bases outside the gene matches. For the CDR3, the DNA is TGTGCCAGCGTAAGGGGGACTAGCGGAGGGACCCAGTACTTC. Amino acids: CASVRGTSGGTQYF.

Only a few counts were recorded for this clone. J is TRBJ1-3 and V is TRBV7-6; no firm D call. With 5 bases removed from V and 4 bases from J, the gap between germline ends came to 15 bases. Germline CDR1 SGHVS, CDR2 FNYEAQ. This CDR3 is built from 15 residues. This CDR3 reads CASSLRPQAGNTIYF. As DNA, the CDR3 is TGTGCCAGCAGCCTCCGTCCTCAGGCGGGAAACACCATATATTTT.

V is TRBV7-9 and J is TRBJ2-3, with a tentative D call TRBD2 (7 bases). This CDR3 contains 16 residues. Germline-derived CDR1 and CDR2 are SEHNR and FQNEAQ (reference sequence). V lost 5 bases and J 3 bases, leaving 18 bases between the germline ends. CDR3 sequence reads: CASSPPGRGGTDTQYF. In DNA, the CDR3 is TGTGCCAGCAGCCCCCCGGGGAGGGGGGGGACAGATACGCAGTATTTT. Full variable domain (missing parts from reference TRBV7-9 and TRBJ2-3): DTGVSQNPRHKITKRGQNVTFRCDPISEHNRLYWYRQTLGQGPEFLTYFQNEAQLEKSRLLSDRFSAERPKGSFSTLEIQRTEQGDSAMYLCASSPPGRGGTDTQYFGPGTRLTVL.

The chain combines TRBV7-2 with TRBJ2-5; D call uncertain. Germline values: CDR1 SGHTA, CDR2 FQGNSA. V dropped 3 bases and J dropped 3 bases, with 11 bases sitting between them. The length of the CDR3 is 14 residues. The CDR3: CASSFPTSKETQYF. CDR3 sequence (DNA): TGTGCCAGCAGCTTTCCCACTTCCAAAGAGACCCAGTACTTC.

In nucleotides, the CDR3 is TGTGCCAGCAGTGCCTCCAGGCAAAGCACAGATACGCAGTATTTT. Translation: CASSASRQSTDTQYF. The genes are TRBV2 and TRBJ2-3; no definite D call. Germline loops: CDR1 SNHLY, CDR2 FYNNEI. The CDR3 runs 15 residues. Trimming removed 4 bases from V and 0 bases from J, with 11 bases in between.

This rearrangement joins TRBV9 to TRBJ2-3, with TRBD2 matching 7 bases. Germline V gene lookup returns CDR1 SGDLS and CDR2 YYNGEE. This CDR3 contains 16 residues. The V and J ends lost 0 bases and 2 bases, in that order; junction bases with no gene match: 6. In DNA, the CDR3 is TGTGCCAGCAGCGTAGGGGCGGGGGAGCTCACAGATACGCAGTATTTT. It encodes CASSVGAGELTDTQYF. The variable domain in full, with the rest retrieved from reference TRBV9 and TRBJ2-3, is DSGVTQTPKHLITATGQRVTLRCSPRSGDLSVYWYQQSLDQGLQFLIQYYNGEERAKGNILERFSAQQFPDLHSELNLSSLELGDSALYFCASSVGAGELTDTQYFGPGTRLTVL.

The rearrangement joins TRBV7-2 to TRBJ1-1; 9 bases are shared with TRBD1. This CDR3 has 14 amino acids. The germline V gene encodes CDR1 SGHTA and CDR2 FQGNSA. V was clipped by 4 bases and J by 4 bases; unmatched bases: 4. CDR3 sequence: CASSYGQGTTEAFF. The CDR3 DNA sequence: TGTGCCAGCAGCTATGGACAGGGGACCACTGAAGCTTTCTTT. Based on the CDR3 plus reference TRBV7-2 and TRBJ1-1, the full variable domain is GAGVSQSPSNKVTEKGKDVELRCDPISGHTALYWYRQSLGQGLEFLIYFQGNSAPDKSGLPSDRFSAERTGGSVSTLTIQRTQQEDSAVYLCASSYGQGTTEAFFGQGTRLTVV.

The chain carries TRBV4-3 and TRBJ1-2; D ambiguous. Germline V gene sequence: CDR1 LGHNA, CDR2 YSLEER. The V end was cut by 1 base, the J end by 3 bases, with 12 bases between. The CDR3 is made up of 15 amino acids. In nucleotides, the CDR3 is TGCGCCAGCAGCCAAGGGAACTCAGGCGACTATGGCTACACCTTC. Its protein is CASSQGNSGDYGYTF.

The V gene is TRBV5-4, the J gene TRBJ2-3; 12 positions agree with TRBD2. The length of the CDR3 is 17 residues. CDR1 is SGHNT and CDR2 is YYREEE in the germline V gene (reference sequence). V gave up 0 bases and J gave up 3 bases; unmatched junction bases: 5. As DNA, the CDR3 is TGTGCCAGCAGCTTGGCCGCTAGCGGGAGGGCAACAGATACGCAGTATTTT. Translating it yields CASSLAASGRATDTQYF.